The rows below give T cell receptor beta chains drawn from one sample of a study of tumour-infiltrating T cells in Burkitt lymphoma. Assay: immunoSEQ multiplex PCR; the TCRdb copy retains only in-frame clones and omits some. The repertoire has around 15,000 clones, 80% of them found once; the top ten carry less than 2.5%. Source material: tumor tissue. The origin of the receptors is a human donor with diffuse large B-cell lymphoma. Both conserved end residues are part of each CDR3. D genes are given only for firm matches. A row's size may be missing; if present it is once, few, many or a size class.

NA	TRBV29-1	TRBJ2-3	NA	TGCAGCGTTGCAACGACTCACACAGATACGCAGTATTTT	CSVATTHTDTQYF
NA	TRBV7-2	TRBJ1-2	NA	TGTGCCAGCACCCCGGCAGGGAATGGCTACACCTTC	CASTPAGNGYTF
NA	TRBV7-6	TRBJ2-1	NA	TGTGCCAGCAGTTACAGGGTGAATGAGCAGTTCTTC	CASSYRVNEQFF
NA	TRBV7-8	TRBJ1-1	NA	TGTGCCAGCAGCTTGCTGGGGGGGACTGAAGCTTTCTTT	CASSLLGGTEAFF
NA	TRBV5-1	TRBJ2-1	NA	TGCGCCAGCAGCTTGGGGCTCGAGGGCCTTGAGCAGTTCTTC	CASSLGLEGLEQFF
NA	TRBV5-5	TRBJ2-6	NA	TGTGCCAGCAGCTGGGGCGGCTCTGGGGCCAACGTCCTGACTTTC	CASSWGGSGANVLTF
TRBD1	TRBV11-2	TRBJ1-1	NA	TGTGCCAGCAGCGGACGAACAGGGGTAGAAGGGACTGAAGCTTTCTTT	CASSGRTGVEGTEAFF
TRBD2	TRBV19	TRBJ2-1	NA	TGTGCCAGTAGTTTCGGCCTAGGGCGGGAGATGTACAATGAGCAGTTCTTC	CASSFGLGREMYNEQFF
NA	TRBV6-5	TRBJ1-1	NA	TGTGCCAGCAGTTACTCCGCAGGGATAAACACTGAAGCTTTCTTT	CASSYSAGINTEAFF
NA	TRBV19	TRBJ2-7	NA	TGTGCCAGTAGTGCCCGGGCAGGGATATACGAGCAGTACTTC	CASSARAGIYEQYF
NA	TRBV19	TRBJ1-5	NA	TGTGCCAGTAGTATTCCCCAGGGTAATTACAATCAGCCCCAGCATTTT	CASSIPQGNYNQPQHF
NA	TRBV7-9	TRBJ1-1	NA	TGTGCCAGCGGTTCTGTGGTAACTGAAGCTTTCTTT	CASGSVVTEAFF
NA	TRBV6-6	TRBJ2-3	NA	TGTGCCAGCAAAGGAGAATTGGACACAGATACGCAGTATTTT	CASKGELDTDTQYF
NA	TRBV19	TRBJ2-7	NA	TGTGCCAGTAGTATAGGACAGTCCTACGAGCAGTACTTC	CASSIGQSYEQYF
TRBD2	TRBV6-6	TRBJ2-7	NA	TGTGCCAGCAGTTACCGAGGACTAGTCGCTGGAGACGAGCAGTACTTC	CASSYRGLVAGDEQYF
TRBD1	TRBV2	TRBJ1-1	NA	TGTGCCAGCAGTGAAGCTCATCCGGGACAGGGTGCTGAAGCTTTCTTT	CASSEAHPGQGAEAFF
TRBD2	TRBV13	TRBJ2-1	few	TGTGCCAGCAGCTTAGGCCTAGCGGGGCTCAATGAGCAGTTCTTC	CASSLGLAGLNEQFF
NA	TRBV9	TRBJ1-2	NA	TGTGCCAGCAGCGAGCGAGACTATGGCTACACCTTC	CASSERDYGYTF
NA	TRBV15	TRBJ2-1	NA	TGTGCCACCAGCAGCACCGGGACCTTATACAATGAGCAGTTCTTC	CATSSTGTLYNEQFF
NA	TRBV18	TRBJ1-5	NA	TGTGCCAGCTCACCCGTAGACAGCAATCAGCCCCAGCATTTT	CASSPVDSNQPQHF
NA	TRBV5-6	TRBJ2-5	few	TGTGCCAGCAGCTTGGGGGTGGGGACCCAGTACTTC	CASSLGVGTQYF
NA	TRBV6-5	TRBJ1-3	NA	TGTGCCAGCAGCTCCCGTCCGGGCTCTGGAAACACCATATATTTT	CASSSRPGSGNTIYF
TRBD1	TRBV10-3	TRBJ2-4	medium-sized	TGTGCCATCAGTGAAGAGGGGGCCATTCAGTACTTC	CAISEEGAIQYF
NA	TRBV18	TRBJ2-2	NA	TGTGCCAGCTCACCGGGCGGGAACACCGGGGAGCTGTTTTTT	CASSPGGNTGELFF
NA	TRBV27	TRBJ2-7	once	TGTGCCAGCAGTTTATTTAATCAGCTTTCGGAGCAGTACTTC	CASSLFNQLSEQYF
TRBD2	TRBV9	TRBJ2-2	NA	TGTGCCAGCAGCGTCCCCATCCTAGCGGGAGATGGATGGACCGGGGAGCTGTTTTTT	CASSVPILAGDGWTGELFF
TRBD1	TRBV2	TRBJ1-2	once	TGTGCCAGCAGTGAGGGACAGGGCACCTATGGCTACACCTTC	CASSEGQGTYGYTF
NA	TRBV7-9	TRBJ1-1	few	TGTGCCAGCACCGGGACTCTCGATGAAACTGAAGCTTTCTTT	CASTGTLDETEAFF
NA	TRBV7-3	TRBJ2-6	NA	TGTGCCAGCAGCTTAGAGGTTCTAACCTCTGGGGCCAACGTCCTGACTTTC	CASSLEVLTSGANVLTF
NA	TRBV7-2	TRBJ2-3	NA	TGTGCCAGCAGCTCCCCCTCACAGGCGGATACGCAGTATTTT	CASSSPSQADTQYF
NA	TRBV7-8	TRBJ1-2	NA	TGTGCCAGCAGCCCACAACCTCCCAGGGGATATGGCTACACCTTC	CASSPQPPRGYGYTF
NA	TRBV19	TRBJ1-5	NA	TGTGCCAGTGCGGACAGAGAAGGCAATCAGCCCCAGCATTTT	CASADREGNQPQHF
NA	TRBV6-5	TRBJ2-2	NA	TGTGCCAGCGAACGCGGCAACACCGGGGAGCTGTTTTTT	CASERGNTGELFF
NA	TRBV6-5	TRBJ2-1	NA	TGTGCCAGCAGAACCTCGAGCGGTGAGCAGTTCTTC	CASRTSSGEQFF
NA	TRBV10-2	TRBJ2-1	NA	TGCGCCAGCAGTGAGTTCGGACAGACCAACAATGAGCAGTTCTTC	CASSEFGQTNNEQFF